This T cell receptor beta chain was identified in a study of blood T cells in healthy people across ages. It was with a sample-barcoded 5' primer and a J-beta primer mix that a second PCR of roughly 7 to 12 cycles was run. TCRdb re-called the 5' RACE reads with MiXCR, one entry per CDR3 protein. This table holds some 1.8 million distinct CDR3 sequences, around 40% found once. The CDR3 is 14 residues long. Looked up from germline, CDR1 is MGHRA and CDR2 is YSYEKL. Trimming took 2 bases from V and 5 from J, leaving 12 bases between them. This clonotype was seen just once. Material: blood. This clonotype was sampled from a human donor in good health. The J gene is TRBJ2-5, the V gene TRBV4-1; D gene uncertain. CDR3 region: CASSQRIRSETQYF. In DNA form, the CDR3 reads TGCGCCAGCAGCCAACGGATCCGGTCTGAGACCCAGTACTTC.